These T cell receptor beta chains were read from a single sample in a study of identical twins. TCRdb re-called the 5' RACE reads with MiXCR, one entry per CDR3 protein. This sample yields 250,000 or so distinct CDR3 sequences, of which around 6.6% are seen a single time; approximately 3.7% belongs to the top ten. These same records also appear under a second study, on yellow fever vaccine responses in identical twins.

Specimen: memory (CD45RO+) T cells sorted from blood. The source is a woman aged 18-35 years in good health. Each CDR3 is given with its conserved first and last residue. The D gene is left open where the match is weak. Size tells how often a clone was seen (once, few, many) or the class of an expanded clone, and some rows leave it out.

clone_size: many
d_call: NA
v_call: TRBV3-1
j_call: TRBJ1-6
cdr3_nt: TGTGCCAGCAGCCCGGGCCGGAATAATTCACCCCTCCACTTT
cdr3_aa: CASSPGRNNSPLHF

clone_size: NA
d_call: TRBD2
v_call: TRBV2
j_call: TRBJ2-1
cdr3_nt: TGTGCCAGCAGTGGAATGGGGGCGGGAGGTAGCTACAATGAGCAGTTCTTC
cdr3_aa: CASSGMGAGGSYNEQFF

clone_size: few
d_call: TRBD1
v_call: TRBV10-3
j_call: TRBJ2-7
cdr3_nt: TGTGCCACCCTCGACAGGGGAACCTCCTACGAGCAGTACTTC
cdr3_aa: CATLDRGTSYEQYF

clone_size: few
d_call: NA
v_call: TRBV7-6
j_call: TRBJ2-7
cdr3_nt: TGTGCCAGCAGCCCAAGGGAGGGGGGGTATGAGTACGAGCAGTACTTC
cdr3_aa: CASSPREGGYEYEQYF

clone_size: many
d_call: NA
v_call: TRBV28
j_call: TRBJ1-1
cdr3_nt: TGTGCCAGCAGTTTACCCGACCGGAACACTGAAGCTTTCTTT
cdr3_aa: CASSLPDRNTEAFF

clone_size: NA
d_call: TRBD1
v_call: TRBV4-2
j_call: TRBJ2-1
cdr3_nt: TGTGCCAGCAGCCAATCCGGACAGGGGCGAAATGAGCAGTTCTTC
cdr3_aa: CASSQSGQGRNEQFF

clone_size: many
d_call: NA
v_call: TRBV20-1
j_call: TRBJ2-7
cdr3_nt: TGCAGTGCTAGAGGCCGATACGAGCAGTACTTC
cdr3_aa: CSARGRYEQYF

clone_size: NA
d_call: NA
v_call: TRBV25-1
j_call: TRBJ2-5
cdr3_nt: TGTGCCAGCAGTAAACCCTTACCGGGAGCGGAGACCCAGTACTTC
cdr3_aa: CASSKPLPGAETQYF

clone_size: many
d_call: TRBD1
v_call: TRBV4-1
j_call: TRBJ2-2
cdr3_nt: TGCGCCAGCAGCCAAAAAGTTACCGGGACAGGGTCCGGGGAGCTGTTTTTT
cdr3_aa: CASSQKVTGTGSGELFF

clone_size: many
d_call: NA
v_call: TRBV29-1
j_call: TRBJ2-1
cdr3_nt: TGCAGCGTTGGGGGGAGCCTCTTTAATTACAATGAGCAGTTCTTC
cdr3_aa: CSVGGSLFNYNEQFF

clone_size: NA
d_call: NA
v_call: TRBV29-1
j_call: TRBJ2-3
cdr3_nt: TGCAGCGTAGACCAGGGCCCCCCGAGCACAGATACGCAGTATTTT
cdr3_aa: CSVDQGPPSTDTQYF

clone_size: few
d_call: TRBD2
v_call: TRBV7-9
j_call: TRBJ2-7
cdr3_nt: TGTGCCAGCAGTCGGACTAGCGGGAAGGACGAGCAGTACTTC
cdr3_aa: CASSRTSGKDEQYF

clone_size: few
d_call: TRBD1
v_call: TRBV20-1
j_call: TRBJ2-3
cdr3_nt: TGCAGTGCTAGAGGCAGGGGGAGAGATACGCAGTATTTT
cdr3_aa: CSARGRGRDTQYF

clone_size: many
d_call: NA
v_call: TRBV9
j_call: TRBJ1-1
cdr3_nt: TGTGCCAGCAGCCAAACAGGGATGAACACTGAAGCTTTCTTT
cdr3_aa: CASSQTGMNTEAFF

clone_size: medium-sized
d_call: NA
v_call: TRBV19
j_call: TRBJ2-3
cdr3_nt: TGTGCCAGTAGAACCGGACCGGAAAAAGATACGCAGTATTTT
cdr3_aa: CASRTGPEKDTQYF

clone_size: NA
d_call: NA
v_call: TRBV7-9
j_call: TRBJ2-5
cdr3_nt: TGTGCCAGCAGCTTAGGTCAGGGGAGCGAGACCCAGTACTTC
cdr3_aa: CASSLGQGSETQYF

clone_size: NA
d_call: TRBD1
v_call: TRBV28
j_call: TRBJ1-4
cdr3_nt: TGTGCCAGCAGTTTCGACAGGGCGAACGAAAAACTGTTTTTT
cdr3_aa: CASSFDRANEKLFF

clone_size: few
d_call: NA
v_call: TRBV20-1
j_call: TRBJ2-6
cdr3_nt: TGCAGTGTTCCGACCGGGGCTGGGGCCAACGTCCTGACTTTC
cdr3_aa: CSVPTGAGANVLTF

clone_size: NA
d_call: NA
v_call: TRBV20-1
j_call: TRBJ2-3
cdr3_nt: TGCAGTGCTAGACCCCTCTTAGCGGAACTCACAGATACGCAGTATTTT
cdr3_aa: CSARPLLAELTDTQYF

clone_size: many
d_call: NA
v_call: TRBV4-1
j_call: TRBJ2-7
cdr3_nt: TGCGCCAGCAGCCAAGCCGGGACATCTCCCTACGAGCAGTACTTC
cdr3_aa: CASSQAGTSPYEQYF

clone_size: many
d_call: NA
v_call: TRBV6-2/TRBV6-3
j_call: TRBJ2-2
cdr3_nt: TGTGCCAGCAGAGCCCATGACCGGTTGGAAGGGGAGCTGTTTTTT
cdr3_aa: CASRAHDRLEGELFF

clone_size: many
d_call: NA
v_call: TRBV27
j_call: TRBJ1-5
cdr3_nt: TGTGCCAGCACCTCAAGGGGGGGTCAGCCCCAGCATTTT
cdr3_aa: CASTSRGGQPQHF

clone_size: NA
d_call: NA
v_call: TRBV28
j_call: TRBJ2-6
cdr3_nt: TGTGCCAGCAACGACGGCAGCTCTGGGGCCAACGTCCTGACTTTC
cdr3_aa: CASNDGSSGANVLTF

clone_size: many
d_call: TRBD2
v_call: TRBV3-1
j_call: TRBJ2-1
cdr3_nt: TGTGCCAGCAGCCAAGATCGTTCCAGGACTAGCGGGGGGGCCAATGAGCAGTTCTTC
cdr3_aa: CASSQDRSRTSGGANEQFF

clone_size: many
d_call: TRBD2
v_call: TRBV10-3
j_call: TRBJ2-5
cdr3_nt: TGTGCCATCAGTGAGTCGAGGCCAGCGGGGTACCAAGAGACCCAGTACTTC
cdr3_aa: CAISESRPAGYQETQYF

clone_size: many
d_call: TRBD1
v_call: TRBV6-5
j_call: TRBJ2-3
cdr3_nt: TGTGCCAGCAGTTACTCGGACCCGGGACAGGGCCCAGATACGCAGTATTTT
cdr3_aa: CASSYSDPGQGPDTQYF

clone_size: few
d_call: NA
v_call: TRBV28
j_call: TRBJ2-1
cdr3_nt: TGTGCCAGCAGTATTTTAGGGGGAACAGGGACCGAGCAGTTCTTC
cdr3_aa: CASSILGGTGTEQFF

clone_size: few
d_call: NA
v_call: TRBV18
j_call: TRBJ1-2
cdr3_nt: TGTGCCAGCTCACCCGGCCAACAGGACTATGGCTACACCTTC
cdr3_aa: CASSPGQQDYGYTF

clone_size: few
d_call: NA
v_call: TRBV24-1
j_call: TRBJ1-1
cdr3_nt: TGTGCCACCAGTGATGGGGACAAGAACACTGAAGCTTTCTTT
cdr3_aa: CATSDGDKNTEAFF

clone_size: NA
d_call: TRBD2
v_call: TRBV19
j_call: TRBJ2-1
cdr3_nt: TGTGCCAGTAGTAGTCCGCGGGGGGTAAAATTAGGATCCTACAATGAGCAGTTCTTC
cdr3_aa: CASSSPRGVKLGSYNEQFF

clone_size: few
d_call: NA
v_call: TRBV3-1
j_call: TRBJ2-7
cdr3_nt: TGTGCCAGCAGCAGGAGAGGAGCTCGAGGGAGTCTTTCCTACGAGCAGTACTTC
cdr3_aa: CASSRRGARGSLSYEQYF

clone_size: NA
d_call: NA
v_call: TRBV7-3
j_call: TRBJ2-3
cdr3_nt: TGTGCCAGCAGCGCTAACACAGATACGCAGTATTTT
cdr3_aa: CASSANTDTQYF

clone_size: many
d_call: TRBD2
v_call: TRBV7-2
j_call: TRBJ2-1
cdr3_nt: TGTGCCAGCAGCTCTGGGACTAGCGGGAGGACTCTCTCCTACAATGAGCAGTTCTTC
cdr3_aa: CASSSGTSGRTLSYNEQFF

clone_size: NA
d_call: NA
v_call: TRBV11-3
j_call: TRBJ2-3
cdr3_nt: TGTGCCAGCAGCCCACTAGCTCCCGTGGGAGATACGCAGTATTTT
cdr3_aa: CASSPLAPVGDTQYF

clone_size: many
d_call: TRBD1
v_call: TRBV5-1
j_call: TRBJ2-7
cdr3_nt: TGCGCCAGCAGCCACGGACAGGGAAGCTACGAGCAGTACTTC
cdr3_aa: CASSHGQGSYEQYF

clone_size: NA
d_call: TRBD1
v_call: TRBV7-9
j_call: TRBJ1-1
cdr3_nt: TGTGCCAGCAGCATGACCGGGACAGGGCGGGGGACTGAAGCTTTCTTT
cdr3_aa: CASSMTGTGRGTEAFF

clone_size: many
d_call: TRBD2
v_call: TRBV6-2/TRBV6-3
j_call: TRBJ2-2
cdr3_nt: TGTGCCAGCAGTCGCGGGAGCACCGGGGAGCTGTTTTTT
cdr3_aa: CASSRGSTGELFF

clone_size: NA
d_call: NA
v_call: TRBV18
j_call: TRBJ1-2
cdr3_nt: TGTGCCAGCTCACCCATCGCAGTAGACGGGGGCTACACCTTC
cdr3_aa: CASSPIAVDGGYTF

clone_size: many
d_call: NA
v_call: TRBV20-1
j_call: TRBJ1-3
cdr3_nt: TGCAGTGCTAGGAACAGAGACTCTGGAAACACCATATATTTT
cdr3_aa: CSARNRDSGNTIYF

clone_size: many
d_call: TRBD1
v_call: TRBV12-3/TRBV12-4
j_call: TRBJ1-4
cdr3_nt: TGTGCCAGCAACACAGGACAGGGTGAAAAACTGTTTTTT
cdr3_aa: CASNTGQGEKLFF

clone_size: NA
d_call: TRBD2
v_call: TRBV5-1
j_call: TRBJ2-7
cdr3_nt: TGCGCCAGCAGCTTGCTAGCGGACCCGAGCTCCTACGAGCAGTACTTC
cdr3_aa: CASSLLADPSSYEQYF

clone_size: few
d_call: TRBD1
v_call: TRBV5-1
j_call: TRBJ2-3
cdr3_nt: TGCGCCAGTGGCCGGGACAGTAGCACAGATACGCAGTATTTT
cdr3_aa: CASGRDSSTDTQYF

clone_size: NA
d_call: NA
v_call: TRBV11-2
j_call: TRBJ2-5
cdr3_nt: TGTGCCAGCAGCTTATCCCCGCAACTCGGTGAGACCCAGTACTTC
cdr3_aa: CASSLSPQLGETQYF

clone_size: few
d_call: TRBD2
v_call: TRBV14
j_call: TRBJ2-1
cdr3_nt: TGTGCCAGCAGGGGGACTAGCGGCGAGCAGTTCTTC
cdr3_aa: CASRGTSGEQFF

clone_size: many
d_call: NA
v_call: TRBV7-2
j_call: TRBJ2-1
cdr3_nt: TGTGCCAGCAGCTTCTCTCTCGTCAGCAATGAGCAGTTCTTC
cdr3_aa: CASSFSLVSNEQFF

clone_size: few
d_call: NA
v_call: TRBV4-1
j_call: TRBJ2-1
cdr3_nt: TGCGCCAGCAGCCCGCAAGATGGGAATCAGTTCTTC
cdr3_aa: CASSPQDGNQFF

clone_size: few
d_call: TRBD2
v_call: TRBV5-1
j_call: TRBJ2-3
cdr3_nt: TGCGCCAGCAGCTCGGCTAGCGGGGGGGCCCCAGATACGCAGTATTTT
cdr3_aa: CASSSASGGAPDTQYF

clone_size: NA
d_call: TRBD2
v_call: TRBV27
j_call: TRBJ2-1
cdr3_nt: TGTGCCAGCAGAGGGACTAGCTGGTACAATGAGCAGTTCTTC
cdr3_aa: CASRGTSWYNEQFF

clone_size: few
d_call: NA
v_call: TRBV6-1
j_call: TRBJ2-3
cdr3_nt: TGTGCCAGCATGAGGTGGACAGGCACAGATACGCAGTATTTT
cdr3_aa: CASMRWTGTDTQYF

clone_size: NA
d_call: TRBD2
v_call: TRBV5-1
j_call: TRBJ2-1
cdr3_nt: TGCGCCAGCAGCCCGGGACTAGCGGGGGGCCTCTCCTACAATGAGCAGTTCTTC
cdr3_aa: CASSPGLAGGLSYNEQFF

clone_size: few
d_call: TRBD2
v_call: TRBV4-1
j_call: TRBJ2-7
cdr3_nt: TGCGCCAGCAGCCAAGATAGGTTGGGGGGGGAGCAGTACTTC
cdr3_aa: CASSQDRLGGEQYF

clone_size: NA
d_call: NA
v_call: TRBV12-3/TRBV12-4
j_call: TRBJ2-3
cdr3_nt: TGTGCCAGCATTTTTGGACAGATCACAGATACGCAGTATTTT
cdr3_aa: CASIFGQITDTQYF

clone_size: few
d_call: NA
v_call: TRBV20-1
j_call: TRBJ2-5
cdr3_nt: TGCAGTGCTAGAGACCGGCAGCAAGAGACCCAGTACTTC
cdr3_aa: CSARDRQQETQYF

clone_size: few
d_call: NA
v_call: TRBV20-1
j_call: TRBJ2-5
cdr3_nt: TGCAGTGCTGCCGAACCGGGGATGGAGACCCAGTACTTC
cdr3_aa: CSAAEPGMETQYF

clone_size: many
d_call: NA
v_call: TRBV7-2
j_call: TRBJ2-3
cdr3_nt: TGTGCCAGCAGCCGGGACAACACAGATACGCAGTATTTT
cdr3_aa: CASSRDNTDTQYF

clone_size: many
d_call: NA
v_call: TRBV9
j_call: TRBJ1-6
cdr3_nt: TGTGCCAGCAGCGTAAGGGTCGATTCACCCCTCCACTTT
cdr3_aa: CASSVRVDSPLHF

clone_size: NA
d_call: NA
v_call: TRBV3-1
j_call: TRBJ1-2
cdr3_nt: TGTGCCAGCAGCCAAGTATTAGGGTTGGATGGCTACACCTTC
cdr3_aa: CASSQVLGLDGYTF

clone_size: few
d_call: NA
v_call: TRBV28
j_call: TRBJ1-2
cdr3_nt: TGTGCCAGCAGCCAACAGACCAATGGCTACACCTTC
cdr3_aa: CASSQQTNGYTF